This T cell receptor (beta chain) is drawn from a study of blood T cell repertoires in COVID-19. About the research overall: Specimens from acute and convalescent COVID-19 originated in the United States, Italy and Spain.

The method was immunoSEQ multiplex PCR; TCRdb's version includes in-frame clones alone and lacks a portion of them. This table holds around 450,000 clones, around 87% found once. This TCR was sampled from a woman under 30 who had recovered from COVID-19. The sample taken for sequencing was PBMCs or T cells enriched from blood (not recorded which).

The chain's CDR3 is CSVASTGERTDTQYF. Written as DNA, the CDR3 is TGCAGCGTTGCGTCTACTGGGGAGAGAACAGATACGCAGTATTTT. The chain links TRBV29-1 to TRBJ2-3, with D possibly being TRBD2 (5 bases). The CDR3 spans 15 residues. Trimming took off 4 bases at V and 3 bases at J, with 17 bases between the two ends. Germline V gene data show CDR1 as SQVTM and CDR2 as ANQGSEA.